This is a list of T cell receptor beta chains from one sample in a study of shared clonotypes between healthy human individuals. Only in-frame clones appear in the TCRdb table, and some are missing; sequencing was by immunoSEQ multiplex PCR. The repertoire holds roughly 2.1 million clones, around 93% seen once, with roughly 1.7% in the top ten. The sequenced sample was naive CD8+ T cells from PBMCs. The receptors originated from a man between 18 and 29 years old in good health. Some clones in this sample may be carry-over from other donors' samples. Both conserved end residues are part of each CDR3.

V	J	CDR3
TRBV15	TRBJ2-5	CATSRGISGREETQYF
TRBV6-1	TRBJ2-7	CASSLLTGVSYEQYF
TRBV4-3	TRBJ2-2	CASSLAGTYTGELFF
TRBV2	TRBJ2-1	CASSGLARPGGEQFF
TRBV5-3	TRBJ1-5	CARRPGYQPQHF
TRBV15	TRBJ2-1	CATSSLLAGPYNEQFF
TRBV7-3	TRBJ2-1	CASSPRVRGYNEQFF
TRBV27	TRBJ2-7	CASSFSRGVRDEQYF
TRBV7-9	TRBJ1-4	CASSLVGREGEKLFF
TRBV28	TRBJ1-5	CASSFLRDTYQPQHF
TRBV27	TRBJ2-7	CASSPTGSQEQYF
TRBV9	TRBJ1-1	CASSPKGVNTEAFF
TRBV10-3	TRBJ2-7	CAISAREDGVHEQYF
TRBV7-2	TRBJ2-1	CASSHRQGEGANEQFF
TRBV7-9	TRBJ2-1	CASSLERLGTHNEQFF
TRBV29-1	TRBJ1-1	CSVVRMNTEAFF
TRBV19	TRBJ2-7	CASSIGAGLAVYEQYF
TRBV6-5	TRBJ1-5	CASSYGSRGQPQHF
TRBV12-5	TRBJ2-7	CASALGGDRDVSGDEQYF
TRBV21-1	TRBJ2-7	CASSKGTSWYEQYF
TRBV6-1	TRBJ1-2	CASSEVGSGTYGYTF
TRBV4-1	TRBJ2-3	CASSLRLAGVADTQYF
TRBV4-1	TRBJ2-2	CASSQEGSGRAYFAGELFF
TRBV4-1	TRBJ2-3	CASSQVPGTDTQYF
TRBV7-9	TRBJ1-2	CASSLAGLASYGYTF
TRBV5-1	TRBJ2-1	CASSGDFYNEQFF
TRBV7-2	TRBJ2-7	CASSLGGPGEQYF
TRBV27	TRBJ2-5	CASSALGQQIQETQYF
TRBV4-1	TRBJ2-1	CASSELAGGNNEQFF
TRBV6-1	TRBJ2-7	CASSKGTETFAPNIYEQYF
TRBV7-9	TRBJ2-1	CASSLLGLAVNNEQFF
TRBV15	TRBJ1-4	CATSRGTFNEKLFF
TRBV28	TRBJ2-1	CASSLGDSAYNEQFF
TRBV2	TRBJ1-5	CASTGAGHSSVYGNQPQHF
TRBV19	TRBJ1-4	CASSPQKGWEKLFF
TRBV27	TRBJ1-5	CASSLTGGANQPQHF
TRBV4-3	TRBJ1-1	CASSQDRGAEAFF
TRBV2	TRBJ1-6	CASRGANSPLHF
TRBV4-2	TRBJ1-1	CASSQDFRQGAREAFF
TRBV7-9	TRBJ2-5	CASSLEAWGVVQETQYF
TRBV28	TRBJ2-5	CASSLWTETQYF
TRBV6-6	TRBJ1-1	CASSSPLAEAFF
TRBV28	TRBJ2-1	CASTIGEEAGWNEQFF
TRBV7-9	TRBJ2-2	CASPGSDTGELFF
TRBV19	TRBJ1-1	CASSYAGSGTEAFF
TRBV5-1	TRBJ2-5	CASSLEGTSGRIETQYF
TRBV19	TRBJ1-2	CASSVAAYGYTF
TRBV11-2	TRBJ1-4	CASSLVGRLNEKLFF
TRBV6-5	TRBJ1-2	CASSPVDRVIGGYTF
TRBV2	TRBJ2-3	CASSEMYSSGSTDTQYF
TRBV7-3	TRBJ2-1	CASSLMGRSSYNEQFF
TRBV7-6	TRBJ2-5	CASSYTGTAKETQYF
TRBV27	TRBJ2-7	CASSYRGGYEQYF
TRBV4-3	TRBJ2-4	CASSQLTVLVAKNIQYF
TRBV7-9	TRBJ2-3	CASINYQGDTQYF
TRBV2	TRBJ2-3	CASSSERAPDTQYF
TRBV9	TRBJ1-3	CASSVEGSGNTIYF